The 21 T cell receptor beta chains listed next were all sequenced from one sample in a study of shared clonotypes between healthy human individuals. Assay used: immunoSEQ multiplex PCR; TCRdb lists only in-frame clones, some missing. The sample yields 2.5 million or so clones, just over 90% seen once. Sequencing was performed on naive CD4+ T cells sorted from blood. Subset defined: CD45RA+ positively selected. The source is a man between 18 and 35 years old in good health.

The chain couples TRBV5-4 to TRBJ1-4; TRBD1 matches at 7 bases. The CDR3 has 14 residues. Germline CDR1 and CDR2: SGHNT and YYREEE (reference sequence). V shed 2 bases and J 3 bases; nucleotides not matched to a gene: 1. CDR3 bases: TGTGCCAGCAGCTTACAGGGGTCTAATGAAAAACTGTTTTTT. Protein product: CASSLQGSNEKLFF.

The chain carries TRBV5-4 and TRBJ1-5; the D is unclear. The CDR3 runs to 12 residues. Trimming took off 3 bases at V and 7 bases at J, with 8 bases between the two ends. Germline CDR1 SGHNT, CDR2 YYREEE (reference sequence). As DNA, the CDR3 is TGTGCCAGCAGCTCTGACACCCAGCCCCAGCATTTT. Amino acids: CASSSDTQPQHF.

V gene TRBV19 combines with J gene TRBJ1-3, with 7 bases that match TRBD1. The junction had 8 bases not matched to a gene; V was cut back by 4 bases and J by 2 bases. The CDR3 contains 16 residues. The germline gives CDR1 LNHDA, CDR2 SQIVND (reference sequence). The CDR3 is CASSKEGAPAGNTIYF. The CDR3 DNA reads as TGTGCCAGTAGTAAAGAGGGGGCGCCTGCTGGAAACACCATATATTTT. Based on the CDR3 plus reference TRBV19 and TRBJ1-3, the full variable domain is DGGITQSPKYLFRKEGQNVTLSCEQNLNHDAMYWYRQDPGQGLRLIYYSQIVNDFQKGDIAEGYSVSREKKESFPLTVTSAQKNPTAFYLCASSKEGAPAGNTIYFGEGSWLTVV.

The V gene is TRBV5-1, the J gene TRBJ2-5; 13 nucleotides agree with TRBD2. The CDR3 loop spans 20 amino acids. Germline CDR1 and CDR2: SGHRS and YFSETQ. The trim removed 0 bases at V and 1 base at J, leaving 12 bases unmatched. CDR3 coding DNA: TGCGCCAGCAGCTTGGCCGCTGTGACTAGCGGGAGGAGCGGCCAAGAGACCCAGTACTTC. It specifies CASSLAAVTSGRSGQETQYF.

Concerning this clone: Other DNA sequences in this sample translate to the same CDR3. The rearrangement links TRBV30 to TRBJ2-1, with unresolved D. The CDR3 length is 11 residues. V shed 1 base and J shed 7 bases, with 5 bases lying between them. Germline CDR1 and CDR2: GTSNPN and SVGIG (reference sequence). The CDR3 is CAWSGRNEQFF. The CDR3 DNA is TGTGCCTGGAGTGGTCGTAATGAGCAGTTCTTC.

V gene TRBV4-1 combines with J gene TRBJ2-1; D may match TRBD1 or TRBD2 (5 bases each). Germline CDR1 is MGHRA and CDR2 is YSYEKL. This CDR3 spans 15 amino acids. The V gene lost 3 bases and the J gene lost 3 bases, with 12 bases spanning the gap. The CDR3 loop reads CASSHGALLYNEQFF. The CDR3 DNA reads as TGCGCCAGCAGCCACGGGGCACTCCTCTACAATGAGCAGTTCTTC.

The chain is built from TRBV6-4 and TRBJ1-6, with 7 bases matching TRBD1. Germline V gives CDR1 MRHNA, CDR2 SNTAGT. Germline trimming cut 6 bases from V and 3 bases from J; bases unmatched to any gene: 5. The CDR3 contains 15 residues. The CDR3 loop reads CASSADRNYNSPLHF. CDR3 DNA sequence: TGTGCCAGCAGCGCGGACAGGAACTATAATTCACCCCTCCACTTT.

The chain links TRBV2 to TRBJ2-7; no reliable D call. Germline V CDR1 and CDR2: SNHLY, FYNNEI. Trimming shortened V by 2 bases and J by 3 bases, and 23 bases separated the two germline ends. This CDR3 has 18 amino acids. This CDR3 is CASSERQLYKLPNYEQYF. The DNA for the CDR3 is TGTGCCAGCAGTGAACGGCAACTTTATAAGCTACCAAACTACGAGCAGTACTTC.

With respect to this clone: A junction boundary mismatches the germline segment, possibly from a read error. The chain carries TRBV5-3 and TRBJ2-3; D perhaps matches TRBD1 (5 bases). TRBV5-3 is flagged as an ORF with uncertain function. CDR3 length: 14 amino acids. In DNA form, the CDR3 reads TGTGCCAGAAGCTTGGTTGACAGCAGAGATACGCAGTATTTT. This gives the protein CARSLVDSRDTQYF.

The gene calls are TRBV4-3 and TRBJ2-1, with TRBD2 as a possible D gene (6 bases). CDR1 LGHNA and CDR2 YSLEER come from the germline V gene. The ends were cut back, 0 bases at V and 9 bases at J, with 12 bases in the middle. CDR3 length: 14 residues. CDR3 loop: CASSQEGRDGEQFF. The DNA for the CDR3 is TGCGCCAGCAGCCAAGAGGGGCGGGACGGTGAGCAGTTCTTC.

This clone was seen a single time. The genes are TRBV5-6 and TRBJ2-1, with 7 bases that match TRBD1. The germline gives CDR1 SGHDT, CDR2 YYEEEE. V gave up 1 base and J gave up 6 bases; unmatched junction bases: 7. CDR3 size: 15 residues. CDR3 nucleotides: TGTGCCAGCAGCTTGACAGGGGAAGGGGCCAATGAGCAGTTCTTC. It is translated as CASSLTGEGANEQFF.

The V gene is TRBV2, the J gene TRBJ2-1; 8 nucleotides line up with TRBD2. Germline loops: CDR1 SNHLY, CDR2 FYNNEI. V gave up 4 bases and J gave up 6 bases; unmatched junction bases: 8. The CDR3 is 15 residues long. The CDR3 DNA sequence: TGTGCCAGCAGTGCGGGGGGGATAGGGTCCAATGAGCAGTTCTTC. Translation: CASSAGGIGSNEQFF.

The chain is built from TRBV4-1 and TRBJ2-5; no clear D. V lost 3 bases, J lost 5 bases, and 13 bases lay in between. From germline, CDR1 is MGHRA and CDR2 YSYEKL. The CDR3 is 14 residues long. CDR3 nucleotide sequence: TGCGCCAGCAGCCAGGTGGCATTGCGGGAGACCCAGTACTTC. It yields the protein CASSQVALRETQYF.

The rearrangement joins TRBV9 to TRBJ1-2; D possibly corresponds to TRBD1 (5 bases). Trimming left V 2 bases short and J 8 bases short, with 10 bases between. The CDR3 loop spans 12 amino acids. Germline CDR1 and CDR2: SGDLS and YYNGEE. The CDR3 protein is CASSVTDRGYTF. CDR3 nucleotide sequence: TGTGCCAGCAGCGTGACAGACCGGGGCTACACCTTC.

V gene TRBV29-1 combines with J gene TRBJ2-5; 7 bases are a match to TRBD1. This CDR3 region has 14 residues. J lost 5 bases, V lost 4 bases, and 10 bases had no gene match. Germline-derived CDR1 and CDR2 are SQVTM and ANQGSEA. The CDR3 reads CSVVPGQFPETQYF. CDR3 bases: TGCAGCGTTGTACCGGGACAGTTTCCGGAGACCCAGTACTTC.

This clone has a handful of counts. This chain's CDR3 is CACRLANQETQYF. The CDR3 DNA sequence: TGTGCCTGCCGCCTCGCGAATCAAGAGACCCAGTACTTC. The chain is built from TRBV7-2 and TRBJ2-5, with D hard to call. V was clipped by 11 bases and J by 2 bases, with 15 bases between them. The CDR3 contains 13 residues. Per the germline V gene, CDR1 is SGHTA and CDR2 is FQGNSA.

This chain uses TRBV5-1 with TRBJ2-5, with TRBD2 matching 12 bases. CDR1 and CDR2 from the germline V gene are SGHRS and YFSETQ. V lost 5 bases and J lost 5; bases outside the gene matches: 10. The CDR3 length is 16 residues. CDR3 bases: TGCGCCAGCAGTAGGCTAGCGGGAGGGGGCAGCGAGACCCAGTACTTC. Translation gives CASSRLAGGGSETQYF.

The rearrangement joins TRBV19 to TRBJ2-3, with 9 positions matching TRBD2. V trimming: 9 bases; J trimming: 2 bases; junction bases outside the gene matches: 12. Looked up from germline, CDR1 is LNHDA and CDR2 is SQIVND (reference sequence). The CDR3 sequence is 16 residues long. DNA for the CDR3: TGTGCCAGCAAGTGGCGGGGGGGACAAAACACAGATACGCAGTATTTT. This encodes CASKWRGGQNTDTQYF.

The rearrangement uses TRBV28 and TRBJ2-7, with 8 positions matching TRBD2. CDR1 is MDHEN, CDR2 SYDVKM, per germline. The CDR3 has 15 residues. After removal of 4 bases from V and 3 bases from J, the junction contained 8 bases not matched to a gene. The CDR3 DNA follows: TGTGCCAGCAGTTCCACGACCCTAGCGGGCTACGAGCAGTACTTC. Its protein is CASSSTTLAGYEQYF.

The chain links TRBV4-3 to TRBJ2-1, with 13 bases that match TRBD2. After removal of 9 bases from V and 6 bases from J, the junction contained 8 bases not matched to a gene. The germline V gene has CDR1 LGHNA and CDR2 YSLEER. The CDR3 extends over 15 amino acids. CDR3 sequence (DNA): TGCGCCAGTTCGACCCGGACTAGCGGGAGCAATGAGCAGTTCTTC. This translates into CASSTRTSGSNEQFF.

V and J are TRBV1 and TRBJ2-3; TRBD2 reflects the table's D call only, with no check against the DNA. TRBV1 is tagged as a pseudogene. The CDR3 extends over 22 amino acids. CDR3 residues: CTSSQFQAGGPYEILFTDTQYF. The CDR3 DNA follows: TGCACCAGCAGCCAATTTCAAGCGGGAGGGCCTTACGAGATACTATTCACAGATACGCAGTATTTT.